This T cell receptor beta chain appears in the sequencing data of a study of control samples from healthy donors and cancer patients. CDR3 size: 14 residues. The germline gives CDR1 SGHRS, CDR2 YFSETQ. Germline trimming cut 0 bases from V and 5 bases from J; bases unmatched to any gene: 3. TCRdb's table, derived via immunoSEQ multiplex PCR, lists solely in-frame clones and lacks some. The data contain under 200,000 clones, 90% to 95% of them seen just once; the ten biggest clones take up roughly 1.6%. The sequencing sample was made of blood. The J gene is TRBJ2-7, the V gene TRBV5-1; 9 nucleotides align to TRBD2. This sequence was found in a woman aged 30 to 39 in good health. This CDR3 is CASSLVSGSNEQYF. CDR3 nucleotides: TGCGCCAGCAGCTTGGTTAGCGGGAGCAACGAGCAGTACTTC.